This TCR beta chain was found in a study of blood T cells in healthy people across ages. About the research overall: Researchers report that template switching captured about one barcoded beta molecule per two T cells. The study, taken as a whole, reports: Whereas aged donors had fewer naive CD4+ cells, long-lived donors had more of them and higher diversity.

Remarks on this clonotype: Its antigen remains unidentified. Mismatch with germline at one junction end may stem from a read error.

Using a J-beta primer mix together with a sample-barcoded 5' primer, a second PCR was run for 7 to 11 cycles. Every molecule of cDNA carried a tag from a template-switch adaptor with 12 random nucleotides. TCRdb re-derived calls from the 5' RACE reads in MiXCR, one entry per CDR3 protein. This sample has around 1,000,000 distinct CDR3 sequences, with under 40% found just once. Donors gave roughly 10 milliliters of peripheral blood apiece. Germline lookup yields CDR1 LGHNA and CDR2 YSLEER. This CDR3 region has 19 residues. Sequencing used blood. This TCR was recovered from a man aged 18 to 30 in good health. V and J are TRBV4-3 and TRBJ1-4, with 8 nucleotides matching TRBD1. CDR3 loop: CASGQEPQGAEATNEKLFF. Written as DNA, the CDR3 is TGCGCCAGCGGCCAAGAACCCCAGGGGGCAGAGGCAACTAATGAAAAACTGTTTTTT.